Listed here are 5 T cell receptor beta chains from one sample, sequenced in a study of blood T cell repertoires in COVID-19. Assay used: immunoSEQ multiplex PCR; TCRdb lists only in-frame clones, some missing. The data contain around 67,000 clones, around four fifths of them singletons. The material sequenced was peripheral blood. Receptors were obtained from a man in his fifties with active COVID-19.

CDR3 in amino acids: CASSPGNFPLSPLHF. The CDR3 DNA reads TGTGCCAGCAGCCCGGGGAATTTCCCTTTGTCACCCCTCCACTTT. J is TRBJ1-6 and V is TRBV5-7; D unresolved. TRBV5-7 is an ORF, with its function uncertain. V was cut by 4 bases and J by 10 bases, with 18 bases left in between. CDR3 size: 15 residues.

This rearrangement joins TRBV25-1 to TRBJ1-1, with D tentatively TRBD1 (5 bases). V gave up 9 bases and J gave up 0 bases, with 14 bases separating them. The CDR3 is 14 amino acids. Germline CDR1 is MGHDK and CDR2 is SYGVNS. In nucleotides, the CDR3 is TGTGCCAGTCTTCCGGGACTCATGAACACTGAAGCTTTCTTT. It translates to CASLPGLMNTEAFF.

This chain links TRBV12-3 or TRBV12-4 with TRBJ2-7; tentative D call: TRBD1 (6 bases). The CDR3 is 13 amino acids. Trimming cost V 5 bases and J 6 bases, with 14 bases left between them. The CDR3 region is CASSRTGFGEQYF. The DNA of the CDR3 is TGTGCCAGCAGTCGAACAGGGTTTGGCGAGCAGTACTTC.

This sequence joins TRBV7-9 and TRBJ2-7, with 7 bases fitting TRBD1. This CDR3 comprises 16 residues. Losses at the gene ends were 5 bases for V and 2 bases for J; bases not matched to a gene: 12. The V gene's germline CDR1 is SEHNR and CDR2 FQNEAQ (reference sequence). CDR3 sequence (DNA): TGTGCCAGCAGCCCGATCAACCGGGACAGTCCCTACGAGCAGTACTTC. Translating it yields CASSPINRDSPYEQYF.

The rearrangement uses TRBV27 and TRBJ1-2; unclear D gene. CDR1 is MNHEY, CDR2 SMNVEV, per germline (reference sequence). The CDR3 has 12 residues. The V end was cut by 4 bases, the J end by 8 bases, with 11 bases between. The CDR3 region has the DNA TGTGCCAGCAGTTCCACGTCCGGGGGCTACACCTTC. It encodes CASSSTSGGYTF.